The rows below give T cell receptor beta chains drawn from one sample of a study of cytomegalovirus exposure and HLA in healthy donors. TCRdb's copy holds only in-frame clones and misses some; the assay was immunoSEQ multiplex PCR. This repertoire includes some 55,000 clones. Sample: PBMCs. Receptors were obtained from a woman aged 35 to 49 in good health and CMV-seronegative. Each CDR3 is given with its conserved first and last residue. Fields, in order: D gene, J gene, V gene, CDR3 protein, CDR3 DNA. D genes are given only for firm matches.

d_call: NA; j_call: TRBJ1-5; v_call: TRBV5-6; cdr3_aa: CASSHAGENQPQHF; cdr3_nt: TGTGCCAGCAGCCATGCAGGGGAAAATCAGCCCCAGCATTTT
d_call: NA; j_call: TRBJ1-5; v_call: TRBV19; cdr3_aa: CASSISNNQPQHF; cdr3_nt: TGTGCCAGTAGTATTTCTAACAATCAGCCCCAGCATTTT
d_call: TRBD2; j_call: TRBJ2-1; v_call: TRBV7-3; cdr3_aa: CASSLTRTSGREQFF; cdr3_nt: TGTGCCAGCAGCTTAACTAGGACTAGCGGGAGAGAGCAGTTCTTC
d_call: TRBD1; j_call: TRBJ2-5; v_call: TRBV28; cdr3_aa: CASSFDRALTQYF; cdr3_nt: TGTGCCAGCAGTTTCGACAGGGCATTGACCCAGTACTTC
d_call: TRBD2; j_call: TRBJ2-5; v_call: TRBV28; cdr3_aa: CASTSGGGLGETQYF; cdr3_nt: TGTGCCAGCACCTCCGGGGGGGGACTTGGGGAGACCCAGTACTTC
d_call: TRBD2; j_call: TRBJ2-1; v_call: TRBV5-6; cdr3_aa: CASSPLAGAHNEQFF; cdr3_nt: TGTGCCAGCAGCCCCCTAGCGGGGGCCCACAATGAGCAGTTCTTC
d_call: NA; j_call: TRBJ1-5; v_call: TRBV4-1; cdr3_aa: CASSQEAGAQPQHF; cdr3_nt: TGCGCCAGCAGCCAAGAAGCAGGGGCTCAGCCCCAGCATTTT
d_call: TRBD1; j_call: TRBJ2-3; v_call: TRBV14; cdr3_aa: CASSQDGTVTDTQYF; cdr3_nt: TGTGCCAGCAGCCAAGACGGGACAGTTACAGATACGCAGTATTTT
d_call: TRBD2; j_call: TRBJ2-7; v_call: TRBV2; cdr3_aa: CASSEASSLAGGSVEQYF; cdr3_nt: TGTGCCAGCAGTGAAGCGTCCTCACTAGCGGGGGGATCCGTCGAGCAGTACTTC
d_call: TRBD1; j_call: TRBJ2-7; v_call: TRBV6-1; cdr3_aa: CASSVDRGTYEQYF; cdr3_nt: TGTGCCAGCAGTGTGGACAGGGGAACCTACGAGCAGTACTTC
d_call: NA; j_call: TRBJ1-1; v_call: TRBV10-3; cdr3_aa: CAISGTSNTEAFF; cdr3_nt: TGTGCCATCAGTGGGACATCGAACACTGAAGCTTTCTTT
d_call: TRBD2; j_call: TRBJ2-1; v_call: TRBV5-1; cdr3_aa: CASSLGTSGYNEQFF; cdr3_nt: TGCGCCAGCAGTCTTGGGACTAGCGGGTACAATGAGCAGTTCTTC
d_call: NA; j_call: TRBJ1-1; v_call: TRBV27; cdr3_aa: CASSLTGGTEAFF; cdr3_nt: TGTGCCAGCAGTTTAACCGGGGGCACTGAAGCTTTCTTT
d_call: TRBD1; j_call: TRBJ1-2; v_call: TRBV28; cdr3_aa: CASINMQGANYGYTF; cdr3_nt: TGTGCCAGCATTAATATGCAGGGGGCTAACTATGGCTACACCTTC
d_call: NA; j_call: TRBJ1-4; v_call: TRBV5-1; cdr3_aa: CASSLHFRDGPEKLFF; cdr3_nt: TGCGCCAGCAGCTTACACTTCAGGGATGGACCTGAAAAACTGTTTTTT
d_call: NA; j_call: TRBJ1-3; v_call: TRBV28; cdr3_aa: CASTRGLDNTIYF; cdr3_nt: TGTGCCAGCACGCGCGGTTTGGATAACACCATATATTTT
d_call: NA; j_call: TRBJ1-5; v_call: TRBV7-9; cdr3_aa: CASSLNGDQPQHF; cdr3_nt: TGTGCCAGCAGCTTAAACGGGGATCAGCCCCAGCATTTT
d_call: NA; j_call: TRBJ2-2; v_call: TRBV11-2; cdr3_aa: CASSLLRGSAGELFF; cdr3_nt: TGTGCCAGCAGCTTATTGCGGGGTAGTGCCGGGGAGCTGTTTTTT
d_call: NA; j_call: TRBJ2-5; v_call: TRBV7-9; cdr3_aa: CASSLARETQYF; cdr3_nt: TGTGCCAGCAGCTTAGCGCGTGAGACCCAGTACTTC
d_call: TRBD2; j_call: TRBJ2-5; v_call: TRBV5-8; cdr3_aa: CASSFAGTTKETQYF; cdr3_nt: TGTGCCAGCAGCTTCGCCGGGACTACCAAAGAGACCCAGTACTTC
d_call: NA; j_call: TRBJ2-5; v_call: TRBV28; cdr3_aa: CASSLGRGVRETQYF; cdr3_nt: TGTGCCAGCAGTTTGGGCAGGGGGGTGCGAGAGACCCAGTACTTC
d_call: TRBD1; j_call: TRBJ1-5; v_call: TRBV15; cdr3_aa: CATSNPAGTGLNQPQHF; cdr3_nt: TGTGCCACCAGCAACCCCGCCGGGACAGGGCTCAATCAGCCCCAGCATTTT
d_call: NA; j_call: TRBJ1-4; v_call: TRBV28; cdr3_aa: CASTRATNEKLFF; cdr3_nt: TGTGCCAGCACCCGGGCAACTAATGAAAAACTGTTTTTT
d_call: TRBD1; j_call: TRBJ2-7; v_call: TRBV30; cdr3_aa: CAWNRDRGIEQYF; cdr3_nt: TGTGCCTGGAATCGGGACAGGGGGATCGAGCAGTACTTC
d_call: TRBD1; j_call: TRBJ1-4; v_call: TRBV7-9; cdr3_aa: CASSSTGAAWENEKLFF; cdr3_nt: TGTGCCAGCAGCTCAACAGGGGCCGCGTGGGAGAATGAAAAACTGTTTTTT
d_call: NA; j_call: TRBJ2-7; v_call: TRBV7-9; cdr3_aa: CASSLAAAYEQYF; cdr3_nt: TGTGCCAGCAGCTTAGCAGCTGCTTACGAGCAGTACTTC
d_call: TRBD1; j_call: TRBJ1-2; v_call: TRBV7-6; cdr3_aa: CASSWLPGQGVVNYGYTF; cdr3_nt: TGTGCCAGCAGCTGGCTCCCGGGACAGGGGGTAGTCAACTATGGCTACACCTTC
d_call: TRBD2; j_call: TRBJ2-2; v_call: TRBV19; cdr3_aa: CASSIKGLAENTGELFF; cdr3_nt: TGTGCCAGTAGTATAAAGGGACTAGCGGAAAACACCGGGGAGCTGTTTTTT
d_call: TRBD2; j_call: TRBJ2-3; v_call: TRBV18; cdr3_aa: CASSSPGLALDTDTQYF; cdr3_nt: TGTGCCAGCTCATCCCCGGGACTAGCTTTGGACACAGATACGCAGTATTTT
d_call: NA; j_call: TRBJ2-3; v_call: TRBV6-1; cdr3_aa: CASSPDSQRAYF; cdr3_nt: TGTGCCAGCAGTCCTGACAGCCAAAGGGCGTATTTT
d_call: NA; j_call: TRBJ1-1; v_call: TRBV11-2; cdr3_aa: CASSFGRKAFF; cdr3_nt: TGTGCCAGCAGCTTCGGCAGGAAAGCTTTCTTT
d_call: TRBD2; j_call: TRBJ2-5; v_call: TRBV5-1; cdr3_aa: CASSLAWREVETQYF; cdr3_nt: TGCGCCAGCAGCTTAGCGTGGCGGGAGGTAGAGACCCAGTACTTC